Listed below are T cell receptor beta chains from one sample, sequenced in a study of vaccination and CD4 T cells after COVID-19. TCRdb ran MiXCR on the PCR reads and lists one entry per CDR3 protein. The table lists fewer than 15,000 distinct CDR3 sequences, 55% to 65% of them singletons. What these receptors recognize is not known. The sample in question was CD4+ T cells from blood, cultured in vitro, obtained before SARS-CoV-2 vaccination. The receptors stem from a human donor who had recovered from COVID-19. The CDR3 runs from the conserved cysteine through the conserved F or W. D genes are given only for firm matches. Not every row has a clone size; where given, it reads once, few, many or a size class.

abundance: NA; j_gene: TRBJ2-2; v_gene: TRBV6-1; d_gene: NA; CDR3nt: TGTGCCAGCAGTGGGGGGGTAGGGTGGAAGTCCGGGGAGCTGTTTTTT; CDR3aa: CASSGGVGWKSGELFF
abundance: NA; j_gene: TRBJ1-2; v_gene: TRBV7-9; d_gene: NA; CDR3nt: TGTGCCAGCAGCTTAGAACTGGGCTGGGATGGCTACACCTTC; CDR3aa: CASSLELGWDGYTF
abundance: NA; j_gene: TRBJ1-1; v_gene: TRBV20-1; d_gene: NA; CDR3nt: TGCAGTCAACAGGGTGACACTGAAGCTTTCTTT; CDR3aa: CSQQGDTEAFF
abundance: NA; j_gene: TRBJ2-5; v_gene: TRBV21-1; d_gene: NA; CDR3nt: TGTGCCAGCAGCAAAGTGACAGGCCACCCTCAAGAGACCCAGTACTTC; CDR3aa: CASSKVTGHPQETQYF
abundance: few; j_gene: TRBJ2-7; v_gene: TRBV6-1; d_gene: NA; CDR3nt: TGTGCCAGCTCCCCGGCGGGGAAACCCTACGAGCAGTACTTC; CDR3aa: CASSPAGKPYEQYF
abundance: NA; j_gene: TRBJ2-5; v_gene: TRBV19; d_gene: NA; CDR3nt: TGTGCCAGTAGTTCGCTGGGGAAAGAGACCCAGTACTTC; CDR3aa: CASSSLGKETQYF
abundance: once; j_gene: TRBJ1-5; v_gene: TRBV28; d_gene: NA; CDR3nt: TGTGCCAGCAGTTTACCGGGGTTTCAGCCCCAGCATTTT; CDR3aa: CASSLPGFQPQHF
abundance: NA; j_gene: TRBJ1-2; v_gene: TRBV15; d_gene: TRBD1; CDR3nt: TGTGCCACCAGCTTAGACCTTATAAGGACAGGGAAAGGCTACACCTTC; CDR3aa: CATSLDLIRTGKGYTF
abundance: NA; j_gene: TRBJ1-2; v_gene: TRBV19; d_gene: NA; CDR3nt: TGTGCCAGTAGTATTGGTCAGCCGGGCGATCGCGGCTACACCTTC; CDR3aa: CASSIGQPGDRGYTF
abundance: NA; j_gene: TRBJ2-7; v_gene: TRBV11-2; d_gene: NA; CDR3nt: TGTGCCAGCAGCGGGGTATTGAGCGAGCAGTACTTC; CDR3aa: CASSGVLSEQYF
abundance: few; j_gene: TRBJ1-1; v_gene: TRBV7-9; d_gene: NA; CDR3nt: TGTGCCAGCAGCTTAGAAGGGGCTCGGGGAACTGAAGCTTTCTTT; CDR3aa: CASSLEGARGTEAFF
abundance: few; j_gene: TRBJ2-2; v_gene: TRBV27; d_gene: TRBD1; CDR3nt: TGTGCCAGCAGTATCCACCAACAGGGGGGGGAGCTGTTTTTT; CDR3aa: CASSIHQQGGELFF
abundance: NA; j_gene: TRBJ1-6; v_gene: TRBV6-1; d_gene: NA; CDR3nt: TGTGCCAGCAATAACGGGGGGCGATCACCCCTCCACTTT; CDR3aa: CASNNGGRSPLHF
abundance: NA; j_gene: TRBJ2-7; v_gene: TRBV7-3; d_gene: TRBD2; CDR3nt: TGTGCCAGCAGCTCCTTACTAGCGGAGAAATCCTACGAGCAGTACTTC; CDR3aa: CASSSLLAEKSYEQYF
abundance: NA; j_gene: TRBJ1-1; v_gene: TRBV6-1; d_gene: NA; CDR3nt: TGTGCCAGCTATAGGGTGGGGATGCCTGAAGCTTTCTTT; CDR3aa: CASYRVGMPEAFF
abundance: few; j_gene: TRBJ1-5; v_gene: TRBV7-2; d_gene: NA; CDR3nt: TGTGCCAGCAGTCCCGAAGATGCCTGGGGCAATCAGCCCCAGCATTTT; CDR3aa: CASSPEDAWGNQPQHF
abundance: few; j_gene: TRBJ1-2; v_gene: TRBV28; d_gene: NA; CDR3nt: TGTGCCAGCAGTCAAGCTAACTATGGCTACACCTTC; CDR3aa: CASSQANYGYTF
abundance: few; j_gene: TRBJ1-5; v_gene: TRBV20-1; d_gene: NA; CDR3nt: TGCAGGGGGAGGGGAGATAGCAATCAGCCCCAGCATTTT; CDR3aa: CRGRGDSNQPQHF
abundance: NA; j_gene: TRBJ2-6; v_gene: TRBV19; d_gene: TRBD1; CDR3nt: TGTGCCAGTAGTAGGCAGGGGGCCTCTTCTGGGGCCAACGTCCTGACTTTC; CDR3aa: CASSRQGASSGANVLTF
abundance: NA; j_gene: TRBJ1-2; v_gene: TRBV7-2; d_gene: NA; CDR3nt: TGTGCCAGCAGCGTAGCGACCCGGGACTATGGCTACACCTTC; CDR3aa: CASSVATRDYGYTF
abundance: NA; j_gene: TRBJ2-5; v_gene: TRBV4-2; d_gene: NA; CDR3nt: TGTGCCAGCAGCCAAAACGGGGGGCTTTCAGGCAAAGAGACCCAGTACTTC; CDR3aa: CASSQNGGLSGKETQYF
abundance: NA; j_gene: TRBJ1-4; v_gene: TRBV24-1; d_gene: NA; CDR3nt: TGTGCCACCAGACCGGAGAATGAAAAACTGTTTTTT; CDR3aa: CATRPENEKLFF
abundance: NA; j_gene: TRBJ2-5; v_gene: TRBV7-9; d_gene: NA; CDR3nt: TGTGCCAGCAGCTTAGAGGGGCGGTTACAAGAGACCCAGTACTTC; CDR3aa: CASSLEGRLQETQYF
abundance: NA; j_gene: TRBJ1-1; v_gene: TRBV11-3; d_gene: NA; CDR3nt: TGTGCCAGCAGCTCTGTGGGGAACACTGAAGCTTTCTTT; CDR3aa: CASSSVGNTEAFF
abundance: NA; j_gene: TRBJ1-6; v_gene: TRBV19; d_gene: NA; CDR3nt: TGTGCCAGTAGTACCGAGGCGTATAATTCACCCCTCCACTTT; CDR3aa: CASSTEAYNSPLHF
abundance: NA; j_gene: TRBJ2-7; v_gene: TRBV5-6; d_gene: NA; CDR3nt: TGTGCCAGCAGCTTTTCCCCTCTCGGAGCCTACGAGCAGTACTTC; CDR3aa: CASSFSPLGAYEQYF
abundance: NA; j_gene: TRBJ1-1; v_gene: TRBV7-2; d_gene: TRBD1; CDR3nt: TGTGCCAGCAGCCGACGGACAGGGGATTTTGGAATGAACACTGAAGCTTTCTTT; CDR3aa: CASSRRTGDFGMNTEAFF